The 29 T cell receptor beta chains below all came from one sample that was sequenced in a study of cytomegalovirus exposure and HLA in healthy donors (dated by TCRdb to 2015 to 2018). Preparation of the library involved the immunoSEQ multiplex PCR assay. A mixture of 60 forward primers for TCR Vbeta segments and 13 reverse primers for TCR Jbeta segments was used in the multiplex PCR. TCRdb mirrors the immuneACCESS table, restricted to in-frame sequences. Some clones are absent from its copies; in checked studies, under half trace to an unresolved V gene, and the reason for the others is unknown. This sample gives 150,000 to 200,000 clones in total; roughly 85% of them show up just once. Under 4.5% of the sample belongs to the ten largest clones. Sequencing was performed on PBMCs. These receptors all stem from a young woman in good health and CMV-seropositive.

This rearrangement joins TRBV6-6 to TRBJ1-4; 10 bases are a match to TRBD1. Trimming at V came to 6 bases and at J to 8 bases, leaving 12 bases not matched to a gene. This CDR3 comprises 16 residues. Germline lookup yields CDR1 MNHNY and CDR2 SVGAGI (reference sequence). The CDR3 loop reads CASSPRPGQGKEKLFF. The CDR3 DNA is TGTGCCAGCAGCCCCCGCCCGGGACAGGGGAAGGAAAAACTGTTTTTT.

V usage is TRBV6-1 and J usage is TRBJ1-1; D is ambiguous. The ends were cut back, 4 bases at V and 8 bases at J, with 20 bases in the middle. CDR3 size: 15 residues. Germline values: CDR1 MNHNS, CDR2 SASEGT. The CDR3 here is CASSGRRYEALEAFF. DNA for the CDR3: TGTGCCAGCAGTGGTCGGAGGTACGAAGCTCTCGAAGCTTTCTTT.

This clone was counted a few times. The chain carries TRBV2 and TRBJ1-2, with TRBD1 matching over 9 bases. This CDR3 is 13 amino acids long. V shed 6 bases, J shed 4 bases, and the junction held 3 bases outside the gene matches. Germline assignment: CDR1 SNHLY and CDR2 FYNNEI. The CDR3 DNA reads as TGTGCCAGCAGCCCGACAGGGGGCTATGGCTACACCTTC. Its protein is CASSPTGGYGYTF. Using reference TRBV2 and TRBJ1-2 for the parts outside the CDR3, the full variable domain is EPEVTQTPSHQVTQMGQEVILRCVPISNHLYFYWYRQILGQKVEFLVSFYNNEISEKSEIFDDQFSVERPDGSNFTLKIRSTKLEDSAMYFCASSPTGGYGYTFGSGTRLTVV.

V is TRBV19 and J is TRBJ2-5, with a possible D match to TRBD2 (5 bases). Germline CDR1 reads LNHDA; CDR2 reads SQIVND (reference sequence). The CDR3 sequence is 20 residues long. The V and J ends lost 4 bases and 4 bases respectively, with 31 bases between them. CDR3 amino acids: CASSRLLTSLGWRRRETQYF. The CDR3 DNA follows: TGTGCCAGTAGTAGGCTGTTGACTTCATTAGGTTGGAGGCGGCGAGAGACCCAGTACTTC.

This chain uses TRBV6-5 with TRBJ2-1; TRBD1 aligns across 7 bases. Germline loops: CDR1 MNHEY, CDR2 SVGAGI. CDR3 length: 11 amino acids. V was clipped by 8 bases and J by 6 bases; unmatched bases: 1. In DNA, the CDR3 is TGTGCCAGCCGACAGGGCAATGAGCAGTTCTTC. As protein: CASRQGNEQFF.

This clone was observed a few times. This sequence joins TRBV5-1 and TRBJ1-1, with D tentatively TRBD1 (6 bases). From germline, CDR1 is SGHRS and CDR2 YFSETQ. The CDR3 extends over 16 amino acids. Trimming cost V 0 bases and J 3 bases, with 15 bases left between them. CDR3 nucleotide sequence: TGCGCCAGCAGCTTGGTCTACCCAGGGGCCCACACTGAAGCTTTCTTT. Protein sequence: CASSLVYPGAHTEAFF.

This chain links TRBV7-8 with TRBJ2-3, with 9 nucleotides matching TRBD1. Germline lookup yields CDR1 SGHVS and CDR2 FQNEAQ. There are 16 residues in the CDR3. V lost 5 bases, J lost 5 bases, and 11 bases stayed unmatched. Here the CDR3 DNA reads TGTGCCAGCAGCCCCGCCCGGGACAGGGCCCAAGATACGCAGTATTTT. It is translated as CASSPARDRAQDTQYF.

This chain links TRBV7-9 with TRBJ2-3; 9 positions match TRBD2. The V gene end was trimmed by 8 bases and the J gene end by 5 bases; junction bases not matched to a gene: 14. The CDR3 is 16 residues long. Germline-derived CDR1 and CDR2 are SEHNR and FQNEAQ (reference sequence). CDR3 amino acids: CASGRIGLALRDTQYF. The DNA of the CDR3 is TGTGCCAGCGGCCGAATAGGACTAGCGCTAAGAGATACGCAGTATTTT.

The table lists this clone with a few counts. This chain links TRBV6-5 with TRBJ1-2; 8 bases align to TRBD1. Germline V lookup: CDR1 MNHEY, CDR2 SVGAGI. This CDR3 has 14 amino acids. V lost 5 bases and J lost 8; bases outside the gene matches: 10. The CDR3 sequence is CASSRQGKTIGYTF. CDR3 bases: TGTGCCAGCAGTCGACAGGGGAAAACTATCGGCTACACCTTC.

The chain is built from TRBV7-9 and TRBJ2-3, with TRBD2 matching over 9 bases. The CDR3 contains 16 residues. The V and J ends lost 4 bases and 4 bases, in that order; junction bases with no gene match: 9. Germline CDR1 is SEHNR and CDR2 is FQNEAQ (reference sequence). The DNA for the CDR3 is TGTGCCAGCAGCTGGATGCCAGCGGGGGGACCAGATACGCAGTATTTT. It specifies CASSWMPAGGPDTQYF.

V gene TRBV6-1 combines with J gene TRBJ2-3; no definite D call. Germline V gene data show CDR1 as MNHNS and CDR2 as SASEGT. V lost 3 bases to trimming and J lost 2 bases, with 6 bases between them. The CDR3 consists of 13 residues. CDR3 sequence reads: CASSDSYTDTQYF. CDR3 coding DNA: TGTGCCAGCAGTGACAGTTACACAGATACGCAGTATTTT.

This chain joins TRBV19 and TRBJ2-1, with 10 bases lining up with TRBD2. J was trimmed by 5 bases and V by 6 bases; bases with no gene match: 4. The CDR3 spans 14 residues. Germline V gene lookup returns CDR1 LNHDA and CDR2 SQIVND (reference sequence). For the CDR3, the DNA is TGTGCCAGTAGAGGACTAGCGGAGAACAATGAGCAGTTCTTC. Amino acids: CASRGLAENNEQFF.

In this sample, this clone turned up a few times. CDR3 DNA: TGTGCCAGCAGTGAAGGAGGGCTGGGCAATGGCTACACCTTC. Amino acids: CASSEGGLGNGYTF. The chain recombines TRBV25-1 with TRBJ1-2; D gene ambiguous. V dropped 2 bases and J dropped 6 bases, with 13 bases sitting between them. In germline, CDR1 is MGHDK, CDR2 SYGVNS. The CDR3 spans 14 residues.

The rearrangement uses TRBV10-1 and TRBJ1-5, with TRBD1 identical over 8 bases. V was clipped by 6 bases and J by 5 bases; unmatched bases: 9. The germline V gene has CDR1 WNHNN and CDR2 SYGVQD (reference sequence). The CDR3 length is 15 residues. CDR3 DNA sequence: TGCGCCAGCAGCACGGACAGGGAGGGAGATCAGCCCCAGCATTTT. Amino acids: CASSTDREGDQPQHF.

In its sample, this clone was seen once. V usage is TRBV6-5 and J usage is TRBJ2-7, with D tentatively TRBD2 (5 bases). The germline V gene encodes CDR1 MNHEY and CDR2 SVGAGI. V gave up 6 bases and J gave up 2 bases, with 11 bases separating them. This CDR3 region has 13 residues. The CDR3 loop is CASSSTGTYEQYF. CDR3 coding DNA: TGTGCCAGCAGCTCAACGGGGACCTACGAGCAGTACTTC.

The CDR3 DNA follows: TGTGCCTGGAGTACACCTGAACGGGGCTATGGCTACACCTTC. This gives the protein CAWSTPERGYGYTF. The chain combines TRBV30 with TRBJ1-2; D remains unclear. Germline V gene data show CDR1 as GTSNPN and CDR2 as SVGIG (reference sequence). The CDR3 contains 14 residues. V lost 2 bases to trimming and J lost 4 bases, with 14 bases between them.

V usage is TRBV11-3 and J usage is TRBJ2-7, with D possibly TRBD1 on 5 matching bases. V lost 5 bases and J 0 bases, leaving 11 bases between the germline ends. CDR1 is SGHNT and CDR2 is YENEEA in the germline V gene. This CDR3 has 14 amino acids. Written as DNA, the CDR3 is TGTGCCAGCAGCCCCGCGCAGGGCTCCTACGAGCAGTACTTC. Its translation: CASSPAQGSYEQYF.

The chain recombines TRBV6-5 with TRBJ2-4, with D perhaps TRBD1 (5 bases). V lost 0 bases and J lost 6, with 15 bases in between. In germline, CDR1 is MNHEY, CDR2 SVGAGI. This CDR3 is built from 16 residues. CDR3: CASSYSSAGQGNIQYF. Here the CDR3 DNA reads TGTGCCAGCAGTTACTCCTCCGCCGGCCAGGGAAACATTCAGTACTTC.

The chain has TRBV30 and TRBJ2-2, with 13 bases lining up with TRBD2. This CDR3 is built from 17 residues. Germline assignment: CDR1 GTSNPN and CDR2 SVGIG (reference sequence). The J segment lost 4 bases and the V segment lost 4 bases, leaving 9 bases of the junction unmatched. CDR3 nucleotide sequence: TGTGCCTGGACTAGGACTAGCGGGAGTTATGGCACCGGGGAGCTGTTTTTT. Protein: CAWTRTSGSYGTGELFF.

The rearrangement uses TRBV7-8 and TRBJ2-5; TRBD1 agrees at 7 bases. CDR3 length equals 14 residues. CDR1 and CDR2 (germline): SGHVS, FQNEAQ. V lost 5 bases, J lost 5 bases, and 8 bases stayed unmatched. DNA of the CDR3: TGTGCCAGCAGCCCCGACAGGGTATCGGAGACCCAGTACTTC. Translating gives CASSPDRVSETQYF.

The chain couples TRBV27 to TRBJ1-2; 8 positions agree with TRBD1. The CDR3 length is 15 residues. CDR1 MNHEY and CDR2 SMNVEV come from the germline V gene (reference sequence). With 5 bases clipped from V and 4 bases from J, the junction kept 9 bases outside the gene matches. CDR3 sequence (DNA): TGTGCCAGCAGTCCAGAGGGACAGGCAAGCTATGGCTACACCTTC. Amino acid sequence: CASSPEGQASYGYTF.

This chain connects TRBV7-6 to TRBJ1-1, with D possibly matching TRBD1 (5 bases). Trimming took off 1 base at V and 2 bases at J, with 11 bases between the two ends. The CDR3 runs to 15 residues. Germline CDR1 and CDR2: SGHVS and FNYEAQ. The CDR3 region has the DNA TGTGCCAGCAGCTTAGGTGGGGGGTTAAACACTGAAGCTTTCTTT. Protein sequence: CASSLGGGLNTEAFF.

V is TRBV4-1 and J is TRBJ1-4, with 7 bases that match TRBD1. CDR1 MGHRA and CDR2 YSYEKL come from the germline V gene. Trimming cost V 6 bases and J 7 bases; bases outside gene matches: 2. This CDR3 has 12 residues. CDR3 region: CASRRGREKLFF. The CDR3 bases are TGCGCCAGCAGAAGGGGGCGTGAAAAACTGTTTTTT.

The J gene is TRBJ1-2, the V gene TRBV2; TRBD1 might be the D (5 bases). V lost 6 bases to trimming and J lost 0 bases, with 11 bases between them. CDR3 size: 14 residues. Germline V gives CDR1 SNHLY, CDR2 FYNNEI. The CDR3: CASSYQTANYGYTF. The CDR3 DNA reads TGTGCCAGCAGCTACCAGACAGCTAACTATGGCTACACCTTC.

The genes are TRBV7-8 and TRBJ2-3; 9 nucleotides match TRBD2. Per the germline V gene, CDR1 is SGHVS and CDR2 is FQNEAQ. The CDR3 has 19 residues. Trimming removed 2 bases from V and 6 bases from J; junction bases left unmatched: 18. DNA of the CDR3: TGTGCCAGCAGCTTAAAGGCGAGCGGGAGGAATGATCAAGCGGATACGCAGTATTTT. Translation gives CASSLKASGRNDQADTQYF.

The J gene is TRBJ2-5, the V gene TRBV7-6; 8 bases fit TRBD2. This CDR3 region has 17 residues. Germline-derived CDR1 and CDR2 are SGHVS and FNYEAQ. After removal of 1 base from V and 0 bases from J, the junction contained 7 bases not matched to a gene. Here the CDR3 DNA reads TGTGCCAGCAGCTTAGGGACGACTAGCGCTTACCAAGAGACCCAGTACTTC. Translating it yields CASSLGTTSAYQETQYF. The entire variable domain, with the rest obtained from reference TRBV7-6 and TRBJ2-5, is as follows: GAGVSQSPRYKVTKRGQDVALRCDPISGHVSLYWYRQALGQGPEFLTYFNYEAQQDKSGLPNDRFSAERPEGSISTLTIQRTEQRDSAMYRCASSLGTTSAYQETQYFGPGTRLLVL.

V gene TRBV18 combines with J gene TRBJ2-7; a possible D gene is TRBD1 (6 bases). The V end was cut by 6 bases, the J end by 3 bases, with 12 bases between. The CDR3 totals 13 residues. Germline CDR1 and CDR2: KGHSH and LQKENI. The CDR3: CASSSDSFYEQYF. CDR3 nucleotide sequence: TGTGCCAGCTCGTCGGACAGCTTCTACGAGCAGTACTTC.

The gene calls are TRBV27 and TRBJ1-5; TRBD1 is a possible D gene (5 bases). This CDR3 is 14 amino acids long. Trimming pared 3 bases from V and 6 bases from J, leaving 12 bases between. Germline V gene data show CDR1 as MNHEY and CDR2 as SMNVEV (reference sequence). The CDR3 is CASSFQGRGQPQHF. In DNA form, the CDR3 reads TGTGCCAGCAGTTTTCAGGGTAGGGGTCAGCCCCAGCATTTT.

This clone appeared a few times. The V and J genes are TRBV4-1 and TRBJ2-7, with D tentatively TRBD2 (5 bases). The V and J ends lost 4 bases and 0 bases respectively, with 13 bases between them. CDR3 length: 15 amino acids. Germline V CDR1 and CDR2: MGHRA, YSYEKL. CDR3 loop: CASSPTSPHSYEQYF. For the CDR3, the DNA is TGCGCCAGCAGCCCTACTAGTCCCCACTCCTACGAGCAGTACTTC.